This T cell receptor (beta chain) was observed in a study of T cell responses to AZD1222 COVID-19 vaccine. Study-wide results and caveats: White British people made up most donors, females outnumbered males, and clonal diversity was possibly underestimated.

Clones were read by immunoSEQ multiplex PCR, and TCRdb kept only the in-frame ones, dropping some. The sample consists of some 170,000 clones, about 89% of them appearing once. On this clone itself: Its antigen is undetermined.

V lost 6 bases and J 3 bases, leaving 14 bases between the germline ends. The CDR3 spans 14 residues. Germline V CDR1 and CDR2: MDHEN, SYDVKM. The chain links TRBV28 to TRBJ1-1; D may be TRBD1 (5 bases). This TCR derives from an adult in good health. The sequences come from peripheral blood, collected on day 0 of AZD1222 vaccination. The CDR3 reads CASRGGVSDTEAFF. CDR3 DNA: TGTGCCAGCAGGGGGGGGGTTTCGGACACTGAAGCTTTCTTT. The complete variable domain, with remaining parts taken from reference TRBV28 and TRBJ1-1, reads DVKVTQSSRYLVKRTGEKVFLECVQDMDHENMFWYRQDPGLGLRLIYFSYDVKMKEKGDIPEGYSVSREKKERFSLILESASTNQTSMYLCASRGGVSDTEAFFGQGTRLTVV.